Reported below is one T cell receptor beta chain. The source of the sample is a study of blood T cell repertoires in COVID-19. This CDR3 has 13 amino acids. From germline, CDR1 is LGHNA and CDR2 YNFKEQ. Trimming removed 2 bases at V and 0 bases at J, with 5 bases between. In the study's own analysis: Reference gene primers were amplified, and this amplification served to estimate nucleated cell counts. TCRdb keeps only in-frame clones here, not all; method: immunoSEQ multiplex PCR. Clone size and the V and J calls come from that table; the DNA yielded D and trimming. This sample has roughly 400,000 clones; about 88% occur once, and the top ten carry approximately 1.5%. Adults between about 18 and 95 years of age took part from some 25 US areas. Cohort allocation depended upon clinical history that participants reported.

This chain uses TRBV4-2 with TRBJ2-7; D perhaps matches TRBD2 (5 bases). This sequence originates from a young woman who had been exposed to COVID-19. Sequenced sample: PBMCs or T cells enriched from blood (not recorded which). CDR3 region: CASSQRDSYEQYF. The CDR3 coding sequence is TGTGCCAGCAGCCAACGGGACTCCTACGAGCAGTACTTC.